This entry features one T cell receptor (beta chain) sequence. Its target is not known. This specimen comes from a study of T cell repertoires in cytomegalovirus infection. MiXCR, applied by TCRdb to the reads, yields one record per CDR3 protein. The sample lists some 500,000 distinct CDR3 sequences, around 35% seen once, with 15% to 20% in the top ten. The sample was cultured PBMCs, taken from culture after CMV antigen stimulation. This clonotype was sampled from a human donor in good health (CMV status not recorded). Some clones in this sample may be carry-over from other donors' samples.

CDR3 sequence reads: CASSQVDRVSEPQHF. CDR3 sequence (DNA): TGCGCCAGCAGCCAAGTGGACAGGGTTTCGGAGCCCCAGCATTTT. V usage is TRBV4-1 and J usage is TRBJ1-5, with 8 bases lining up with TRBD1. Germline V gene lookup returns CDR1 MGHRA and CDR2 YSYEKL. Unmatched junction bases numbered 7, after V lost 1 base and J lost 8 bases. This CDR3 has 15 residues.